This T cell receptor (beta chain) was captured in a study of blood T cell repertoires in COVID-19. Authors' data handling: Amplified reference gene primers provided the basis for estimating nucleated cell counts. Sequenced by immunoSEQ multiplex PCR; TCRdb stores in-frame clones only, minus some. For V, J and clone size, that table is used; D and trimming come from the DNA. The top ten clones hold approximately 2.1% of a sample with approximately 180,000 clones, roughly nine tenths of them seen once. The V end lost 0 bases, the J end lost 3 bases, and 6 bases lay between the germline ends. Germline V gene lookup returns CDR1 MNHEY and CDR2 SVGEGT. This CDR3 has 15 amino acids.

This TCR came from a woman in her 40s with acute COVID-19. The chain carries TRBV6-2 or TRBV6-3 and TRBJ1-6, with unresolved D. Sample: PBMCs or T cells enriched from blood (not recorded which). The CDR3 loop is CASSYSRGYNSPLHF. The CDR3 DNA reads as TGTGCCAGCAGTTACTCTCGCGGCTATAATTCACCCCTCCACTTT.